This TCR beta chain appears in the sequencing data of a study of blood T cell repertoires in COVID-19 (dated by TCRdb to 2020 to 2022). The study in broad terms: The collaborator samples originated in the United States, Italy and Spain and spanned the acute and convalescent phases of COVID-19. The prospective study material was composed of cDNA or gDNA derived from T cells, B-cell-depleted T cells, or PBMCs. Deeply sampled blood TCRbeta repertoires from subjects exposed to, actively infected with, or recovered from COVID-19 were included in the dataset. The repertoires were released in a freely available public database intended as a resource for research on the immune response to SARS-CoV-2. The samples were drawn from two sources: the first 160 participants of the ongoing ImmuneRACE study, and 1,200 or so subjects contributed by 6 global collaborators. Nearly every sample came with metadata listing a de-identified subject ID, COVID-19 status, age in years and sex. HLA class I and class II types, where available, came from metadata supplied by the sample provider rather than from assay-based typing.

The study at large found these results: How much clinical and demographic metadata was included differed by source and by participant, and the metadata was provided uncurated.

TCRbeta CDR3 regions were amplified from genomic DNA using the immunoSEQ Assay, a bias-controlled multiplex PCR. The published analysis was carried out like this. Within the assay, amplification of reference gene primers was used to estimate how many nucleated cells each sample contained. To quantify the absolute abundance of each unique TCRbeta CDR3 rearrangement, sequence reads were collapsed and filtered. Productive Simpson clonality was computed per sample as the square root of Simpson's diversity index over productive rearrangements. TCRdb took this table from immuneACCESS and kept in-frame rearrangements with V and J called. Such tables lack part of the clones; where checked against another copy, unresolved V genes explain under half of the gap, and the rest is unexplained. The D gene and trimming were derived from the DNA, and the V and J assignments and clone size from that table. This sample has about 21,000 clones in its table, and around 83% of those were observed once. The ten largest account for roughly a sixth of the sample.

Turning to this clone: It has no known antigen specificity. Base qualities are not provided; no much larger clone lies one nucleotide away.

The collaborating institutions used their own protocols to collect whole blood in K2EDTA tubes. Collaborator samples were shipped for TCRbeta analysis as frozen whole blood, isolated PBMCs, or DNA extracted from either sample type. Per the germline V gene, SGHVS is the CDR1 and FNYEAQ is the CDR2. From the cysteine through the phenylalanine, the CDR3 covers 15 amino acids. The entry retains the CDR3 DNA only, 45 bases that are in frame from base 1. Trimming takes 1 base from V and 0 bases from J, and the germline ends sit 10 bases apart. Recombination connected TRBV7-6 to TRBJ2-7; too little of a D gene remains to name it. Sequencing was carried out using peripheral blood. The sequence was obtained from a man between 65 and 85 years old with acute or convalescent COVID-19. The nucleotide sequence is TGTGCCAGCAGCTTAGGGGCAGAGAGCTCCTACGAGCAGTACTTC. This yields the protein CASSLGAESSYEQYF.